A single sample is the source of the 25 T cell receptor beta chains below, sequenced in a study of glioma-infiltrating T cells after dendritic cell vaccination. Using immunoSEQ multiplex PCR, the repertoire was profiled, and TCRdb retains in-frame clones only, with some absent. The sample holds roughly 47,000 clones, 85% seen once. The source was blood, collected before dendritic cell vaccination. These receptors were obtained from a human donor with glioblastoma.

This chain joins TRBV6-5 and TRBJ1-2, with 8 bases identical to TRBD1. The CDR3 runs to 11 residues. V shed 6 bases, J shed 12 bases, and the junction held 6 bases outside the gene matches. CDR1 is MNHEY and CDR2 is SVGAGI in the germline V gene. CDR3 loop: CASSDGQGDTF. The CDR3 coding sequence is TGTGCCAGCAGCGATGGACAGGGTGACACCTTC.

The table lists this clone with a few counts. J is TRBJ2-1 and V is TRBV6-5; perhaps TRBD2 as D (5 bases). The CDR3 spans 14 residues. Germline lookup yields CDR1 MNHEY and CDR2 SVGAGI. Between the trimmed V and J ends, which lost 2 bases and 7 bases, there was a span of 12 bases. The CDR3 bases are TGTGCCAGCAGTTACGACCTCGGAGGTAATGAGCAGTTCTTC. This encodes CASSYDLGGNEQFF.

This clone was detected only a few times. The chain combines TRBV6-5 with TRBJ1-1, with TRBD1 matching over 11 bases. The length of the CDR3 is 15 residues. The germline V gene has CDR1 MNHEY and CDR2 SVGAGI. After removal of 0 bases from V and 11 bases from J, the junction contained 8 bases not matched to a gene. The CDR3 reads CASSYSVGTGGSAFF. The CDR3 DNA reads as TGTGCCAGCAGTTACTCAGTTGGGACAGGGGGTTCGGCTTTCTTT.

V gene TRBV28 combines with J gene TRBJ1-2; 7 positions match TRBD1. This CDR3 spans 15 amino acids. V lost 4 bases, J lost 3 bases, and 8 bases stayed unmatched. CDR1 and CDR2 (germline): MDHEN, SYDVKM. This chain's CDR3 is CASSSLDRLYYGYTF. CDR3 coding DNA: TGTGCCAGCAGTTCCCTGGACAGGCTTTACTATGGCTACACCTTC.

The chain uses TRBV19 and TRBJ2-5, with TRBD1 as a possible D gene (6 bases). CDR3 length: 14 amino acids. Germline CDR1 and CDR2: LNHDA and SQIVND (reference sequence). V was clipped by 3 bases and J by 2 bases, with 10 bases between them. The CDR3 spells CASSIEGQQETQYF. As DNA, the CDR3 is TGTGCCAGTAGTATCGAGGGACAACAAGAGACCCAGTACTTC.

The V gene is TRBV29-1, the J gene TRBJ1-2; D is undetermined. This CDR3 region has 12 residues. Germline CDR1 SQVTM, CDR2 ANQGSEA. Trimming removed 4 bases from V and 0 bases from J, with 6 bases in between. The CDR3 coding sequence is TGCAGCGTTGTTAGTACTAACTATGGCTACACCTTC. It encodes CSVVSTNYGYTF.

The rearrangement links TRBV11-2 to TRBJ1-2, with TRBD1 matching 7 bases. The germline CDR1 and CDR2 sequences are SGHAT and FQNNGV. V dropped 3 bases and J dropped 6; count of bases not matched to a gene: 4. The length of the CDR3 is 13 residues. DNA for the CDR3: TGTGCCAGCAGCTTGACAGGGTCAAATGGCTACACCTTC. Its protein product is CASSLTGSNGYTF. Drawing the rest from reference TRBV11-2 and TRBJ1-2, the complete variable domain is EAGVAQSPRYKIIEKRQSVAFWCNPISGHATLYWYQQILGQGPKLLIQFQNNGVVDDSQLPKDRFSAERLKGVDSTLKIQPAKLEDSAVYLCASSLTGSNGYTFGSGTRLTVV.

The chain has TRBV4-1 and TRBJ2-7, with D possibly TRBD2 on 6 matching bases. CDR3 length: 17 residues. Germline V gives CDR1 MGHRA, CDR2 YSYEKL. The ends were cut back, 2 bases at V and 1 base at J, with 18 bases in the middle. CDR3 nucleotides: TGCGCCAGCAGCCAATTCCCAGGGACTTCTCGTTCCTACGAGCAGTACTTC. Amino acids: CASSQFPGTSRSYEQYF.

In its sample, this clone was seen a few times. The rearrangement joins TRBV19 to TRBJ2-1; 15 positions match TRBD2. The V and J ends lost 6 bases and 9 bases, in that order; junction bases with no gene match: 9. This CDR3 contains 16 residues. The germline CDR1 and CDR2 sequences are LNHDA and SQIVND (reference sequence). CDR3 sequence: CASRIRTSGGAFEQFF. The CDR3 bases are TGTGCCAGTAGAATACGGACTAGCGGGGGGGCTTTTGAGCAGTTCTTC.

J is TRBJ1-2 and V is TRBV7-3; 8 nucleotides align to TRBD1. The CDR3 loop spans 14 amino acids. V was pared by 5 bases and J by 8 bases, with 10 bases of the junction left unmatched. The germline V gene has CDR1 SGHTA and CDR2 FQGTGA. CDR3 nucleotides: TGTGCCAGCAGCCCCCAGGGACAGGAGGGCGGCTACACCTTC. Translating gives CASSPQGQEGGYTF.

V gene TRBV5-1 combines with J gene TRBJ2-3, with 12 bases that match TRBD2. V shed 0 bases and J 3 bases; nucleotides not matched to a gene: 2. This CDR3 spans 16 amino acids. Germline-derived CDR1 and CDR2 are SGHRS and YFSETQ. CDR3 protein: CASSLGLAGDTDTQYF. In DNA form, the CDR3 reads TGCGCCAGCAGCTTGGGACTAGCGGGGGATACAGATACGCAGTATTTT. The entire variable domain, with the rest obtained from reference TRBV5-1 and TRBJ2-3, is as follows: KAGVTQTPRYLIKTRGQQVTLSCSPISGHRSVSWYQQTPGQGLQFLFEYFSETQRNKGNFPGRFSGRQFSNSRSEMNVSTLELGDSALYLCASSLGLAGDTDTQYFGPGTRLTVL.

This chain connects TRBV7-9 to TRBJ2-1, with D perhaps matching TRBD1 (5 bases). V was pared by 5 bases and J by 8 bases, with 16 bases between. The CDR3 covers 14 residues. Per germline, CDR1 SEHNR and CDR2 FQNEAQ (reference sequence). CDR3 protein: CASSPSSGYDEQFF. CDR3 sequence (DNA): TGTGCCAGCAGCCCCTCATCAGGGTATGATGAGCAGTTCTTC.

The gene calls are TRBV19 and TRBJ2-1; 7 bases agree with TRBD2. CDR1 is LNHDA and CDR2 is SQIVND in the germline V gene (reference sequence). This CDR3 has 15 amino acids. Trimming at V came to 2 bases and at J to 4 bases, leaving 5 bases not matched to a gene. CDR3 amino acids: CASSIQGGSYNEQFF. CDR3 nucleotide sequence: TGTGCCAGTAGTATACAGGGAGGGAGTTACAATGAGCAGTTCTTC.

The gene calls are TRBV6-5 and TRBJ2-7; 11 bases are a match to TRBD2. J was trimmed by 2 bases and V by 2 bases; bases with no gene match: 5. The CDR3 spans 16 residues. Germline V gene lookup returns CDR1 MNHEY and CDR2 SVGAGI. The CDR3 loop reads CASSYGPSGGTYEQYF. CDR3 DNA: TGTGCCAGCAGTTACGGTCCTAGCGGGGGGACCTACGAGCAGTACTTC.

This clone came up a few times. The chain couples TRBV5-6 to TRBJ1-6, with TRBD1 matching 7 bases. The CDR3 runs 15 residues. V dropped 4 bases and J dropped 7; count of bases not matched to a gene: 8. The germline CDR1 and CDR2 sequences are SGHDT and YYEEEE. Here the CDR3 DNA reads TGTGCCAGCAGCCCCCGGGACAGATGGAATTCACCCCTCCACTTT. It yields the protein CASSPRDRWNSPLHF.

This clone was observed a single time. This chain connects TRBV30 to TRBJ1-5; D uncertain. V was pared by 2 bases and J by 4 bases, with 12 bases between. The CDR3 is 14 amino acids. Germline V gives CDR1 GTSNPN, CDR2 SVGIG (reference sequence). The CDR3 nucleotides read TGTGCCTGGAGTTCGACATGGCTGAATCAGCCCCAGCATTTT. Translation gives CAWSSTWLNQPQHF. The full variable domain, rest sourced from reference TRBV30 and TRBJ1-5, is SQTIHQWPATLVQPVGSPLSLECTVEGTSNPNLYWYRQAAGRGLQLLFYSVGIGQISSEVPQNLSASRPQDRQFILSSKKLLLSDSGFYLCAWSSTWLNQPQHFGDGTRLSIL.

This clone was detected only a few times. The rearrangement joins TRBV7-2 to TRBJ1-5; D remains unclear. Germline lookup yields CDR1 SGHTA and CDR2 FQGNSA. Trimming left V 2 bases short and J 4 bases short, with 12 bases between. The CDR3 totals 15 residues. This CDR3 is CASSLRSGENQPQHF. The CDR3 DNA follows: TGTGCCAGCAGCTTAAGGTCCGGGGAAAATCAGCCCCAGCATTTT.

There are a few counts of this clone. This chain joins TRBV9 and TRBJ2-3; 9 bases align to TRBD2. Trimming took 4 bases from V and 1 from J; bases not matched to a gene: 10. CDR1 is SGDLS, CDR2 YYNGEE, per germline. The length of the CDR3 is 17 residues. The CDR3 region is CASSPRGIAGGTDTQYF. The DNA of the CDR3 is TGTGCCAGCAGCCCGCGAGGGATAGCGGGGGGCACAGATACGCAGTATTTT.

This sequence joins TRBV7-2 and TRBJ2-7; 9 bases are a match to TRBD2. From germline, CDR1 is SGHTA and CDR2 FQGNSA. The CDR3 totals 14 residues. The trim removed 7 bases at V and 2 bases at J, leaving 6 bases unmatched. The CDR3 loop reads CASTTAGGTYEQYF. The DNA of the CDR3 is TGTGCCAGCACGACAGCGGGGGGTACCTACGAGCAGTACTTC.

V and J are TRBV18 and TRBJ2-7; 12 bases align to TRBD1. The V gene's germline CDR1 is KGHSH and CDR2 LQKENI. V shed 9 bases and J 4 bases; nucleotides not matched to a gene: 10. The CDR3 runs to 15 residues. The CDR3, as DNA: TGTGCCAGTTCCACGCCGGGACAGGGGGCTTACGAGCAGTACTTC. The encoded protein is CASSTPGQGAYEQYF. Full variable domain (missing parts from reference TRBV18 and TRBJ2-7): NAGVMQNPRHLVRRRGQEARLRCSPMKGHSHVYWYRQLPEEGLKFMVYLQKENIIDESGMPKERFSAEFPKEGPSILRIQQVVRGDSAAYFCASSTPGQGAYEQYFGPGTRLTVT.

This chain uses TRBV7-9 with TRBJ2-5; 10 bases map to TRBD1. Germline assignment: CDR1 SEHNR and CDR2 FQNEAQ (reference sequence). Trimming cost V 5 bases and J 5 bases; bases outside gene matches: 11. The CDR3 has 16 residues. This CDR3 reads CASSQDRGAVQETQYF. The DNA for the CDR3 is TGTGCCAGCAGCCAGGACAGGGGGGCTGTCCAGGAGACCCAGTACTTC.

This chain links TRBV20-1 with TRBJ1-2; D is undetermined. The CDR3 runs 11 residues. Germline loops: CDR1 DFQATT, CDR2 SNEGSKA (reference sequence). V lost 5 bases to trimming and J lost 1 base, with 5 bases between them. CDR3 in amino acids: CSAPYNYGYTF. CDR3 DNA: TGCAGTGCTCCCTATAACTATGGCTACACCTTC.

The chain uses TRBV30 and TRBJ2-2; TRBD1 aligns across 9 bases. CDR1 GTSNPN and CDR2 SVGIG come from the germline V gene (reference sequence). Trimming cost V 1 base and J 6 bases; bases outside gene matches: 6. The length of the CDR3 is 15 residues. This CDR3 reads CAWSAYGQGSGELFF. In nucleotides, the CDR3 is TGTGCCTGGAGTGCATATGGACAGGGGTCCGGGGAGCTGTTTTTT.

The CDR3 spells CASSQDGRAQPFF. The CDR3 nucleotides are TGCGCCAGCAGCCAAGATGGGAGGGCCCAACCGTTTTTT. The chain recombines TRBV4-3 with TRBJ1-4; no firm D call. This CDR3 comprises 13 residues. V gave up 0 bases and J gave up 16 bases, with 15 bases separating them. Germline V CDR1 and CDR2: LGHNA, YSLEER.

This clone is a singleton in its sample. The rearrangement links TRBV11-2 to TRBJ1-3, with a possible D match to TRBD1 (5 bases). The CDR3 is 13 amino acids. V lost 5 bases and J 2 bases, leaving 7 bases between the germline ends. Germline CDR1 is SGHAT and CDR2 is FQNNGV. The CDR3 here is CASSQGPGNTIYF. CDR3 coding DNA: TGTGCCAGCAGCCAGGGCCCTGGAAACACCATATATTTT.